Listed below are T cell receptor beta chains from one sample, sequenced in a study of T-cell memory formation after mild COVID-19. TCRdb reprocessed the 5' RACE reads via MiXCR and lists one record per CDR3 protein. The data show 400,000 to 500,000 distinct CDR3 sequences, with 15% to 25% seen just once and 8.4% held by the top ten. Sequencing used PBMCs or a T cell subset sorted from them (not recorded which). The receptor source for this set is an adult woman who had mild COVID-19 (a few samples of this study predate the infection). Cell type and time point are not known. CDR3s include the opening cysteine and the closing phenylalanine or tryptophan. Fields, in order: D gene, J gene, clone size, V gene, CDR3 DNA, CDR3 protein. D genes are given only for firm matches. The listing skips clone size in some rows; elsewhere it reads once, few, many or a size class.

d_call: TRBD1; j_call: TRBJ2-1; clone_size: many; v_call: TRBV7-3; cdr3_nt: TGTGCCAGCAGCTCCCGCCTTACCGGGACAGGGGCCTACAATGAGCAGTTCTTC; cdr3_aa: CASSSRLTGTGAYNEQFF
d_call: TRBD1; j_call: TRBJ2-2; clone_size: -; v_call: TRBV12-3/TRBV12-4; cdr3_nt: TGTGCCAGCAGTCCGACAGGGACCACCGGGGAGCTGTTTTTT; cdr3_aa: CASSPTGTTGELFF
d_call: -; j_call: TRBJ1-5; clone_size: few; v_call: TRBV27; cdr3_nt: TGTGCCAGCAGGCGCAGGGATAGCAATCAGCCCCAGCATTTT; cdr3_aa: CASRRRDSNQPQHF
d_call: -; j_call: TRBJ2-5; clone_size: -; v_call: TRBV5-1; cdr3_nt: TGCGCCAGCACATTGGACGGAAGACGGGAGGAGACCCAGTACTTC; cdr3_aa: CASTLDGRREETQYF
d_call: TRBD2; j_call: TRBJ2-5; clone_size: -; v_call: TRBV9; cdr3_nt: TGTGCCAGCAGCGCGGGACTAGCGGACAGTATAGTAGAGACCCAGTACTTC; cdr3_aa: CASSAGLADSIVETQYF
d_call: -; j_call: TRBJ1-1; clone_size: few; v_call: TRBV6-5; cdr3_nt: TGTGCCAGCAGTTACCTGCCAACAGCCTCCCGAGTGAACACTGAAGCTTTCTTT; cdr3_aa: CASSYLPTASRVNTEAFF
d_call: -; j_call: TRBJ1-4; clone_size: many; v_call: TRBV11-1; cdr3_nt: TGTGCCAGCAGCGGGACAAAAGGGAACGAAAAACTGTTTTTT; cdr3_aa: CASSGTKGNEKLFF
d_call: TRBD1; j_call: TRBJ2-2; clone_size: few; v_call: TRBV20-1; cdr3_nt: TGCAGTGCTCGAACAGGGGCCGGTCCGAACACCGGGGAGCTGTTTTTT; cdr3_aa: CSARTGAGPNTGELFF
d_call: TRBD1; j_call: TRBJ2-7; clone_size: few; v_call: TRBV4-1; cdr3_nt: TGCGCCAGCGGGCGCGGATTCACAGGGACAGGGGCCTACGAGCAGTACTTC; cdr3_aa: CASGRGFTGTGAYEQYF
d_call: TRBD1; j_call: TRBJ1-2; clone_size: -; v_call: TRBV5-1; cdr3_nt: TGCGCCAGCAGCTCTACCGACAGGGGGCGACTCTATGGCTACACCTTC; cdr3_aa: CASSSTDRGRLYGYTF
d_call: -; j_call: TRBJ1-5; clone_size: many; v_call: TRBV10-3; cdr3_nt: TGTGCCATCAGTGGACCAGGGGATAGCAATCAGCCCCAGCATTTT; cdr3_aa: CAISGPGDSNQPQHF
d_call: TRBD1; j_call: TRBJ2-2; clone_size: -; v_call: TRBV18; cdr3_nt: TGTGCCAGCTCACCAATGCAGGGGGAAACCGGGGAGCTGTTTTTT; cdr3_aa: CASSPMQGETGELFF
d_call: TRBD2; j_call: TRBJ2-5; clone_size: -; v_call: TRBV11-2; cdr3_nt: TGTGCCAGCAGCGGTCTAGCGGGAGAGACCCAGTACTTC; cdr3_aa: CASSGLAGETQYF
d_call: TRBD1; j_call: TRBJ1-2; clone_size: -; v_call: TRBV29-1; cdr3_nt: TGCAGCGACGAGGCAGGGGGTCCCAACTATGGCTACACCTTC; cdr3_aa: CSDEAGGPNYGYTF
d_call: TRBD2; j_call: TRBJ2-1; clone_size: few; v_call: TRBV7-9; cdr3_nt: TGTGCCAGCAGCACGACTAGCGGGGGGGCCAATGAGCAGTTCTTC; cdr3_aa: CASSTTSGGANEQFF
d_call: -; j_call: TRBJ2-2; clone_size: -; v_call: TRBV6-5; cdr3_nt: TGTGCCAGCAGTTACTCGGTGTTAACCGGGGAGCTGTTTTTT; cdr3_aa: CASSYSVLTGELFF
d_call: -; j_call: TRBJ1-2; clone_size: -; v_call: TRBV19; cdr3_nt: TGTGCCAGTAGTATAGATGAACGGACGGAAGGCTACACCTTC; cdr3_aa: CASSIDERTEGYTF
d_call: TRBD2; j_call: TRBJ2-1; clone_size: medium-sized; v_call: TRBV7-9; cdr3_nt: TGTGCCAGCACCCAGACGGGAGGGCCTGTCGATGGGCAGTTCTTC; cdr3_aa: CASTQTGGPVDGQFF
d_call: -; j_call: TRBJ2-7; clone_size: -; v_call: TRBV3-1; cdr3_nt: TGTGCCAGCAGCCAAGATCACACAGGGTGGTACGAGCAGTACTTC; cdr3_aa: CASSQDHTGWYEQYF
d_call: TRBD1; j_call: TRBJ1-6; clone_size: -; v_call: TRBV4-1; cdr3_nt: TGCGCCAGCTCCGGGACAGGGGGCTATAATTCACCCCTCAACTTT; cdr3_aa: CASSGTGGYNSPLNF
d_call: -; j_call: TRBJ2-3; clone_size: few; v_call: TRBV4-1; cdr3_nt: TGCGCCAGCAGCCAAGTTTCGTTTGGCGCAGATACGCAGTATTTT; cdr3_aa: CASSQVSFGADTQYF
d_call: -; j_call: TRBJ1-2; clone_size: once; v_call: TRBV6-6; cdr3_nt: TGTGCCAGCAGTTACTCCGATCCCCTCTATGGCTACACCTTC; cdr3_aa: CASSYSDPLYGYTF
d_call: -; j_call: TRBJ2-7; clone_size: -; v_call: TRBV6-2/TRBV6-3; cdr3_nt: TGTGCCAGCAGTTACTCGACGTGGGTGCAGTACTTC; cdr3_aa: CASSYSTWVQYF
d_call: -; j_call: TRBJ2-1; clone_size: -; v_call: TRBV7-9; cdr3_nt: TGTGCCAGCAGCCGAAGCGGACGAATCCTTGAGCAGTTCTTC; cdr3_aa: CASSRSGRILEQFF
d_call: -; j_call: TRBJ2-7; clone_size: few; v_call: TRBV2; cdr3_nt: TGTGCCAGCAGTGATCTGGTCCAGCAGGGCGAGCAGTACTTC; cdr3_aa: CASSDLVQQGEQYF
d_call: -; j_call: TRBJ1-1; clone_size: -; v_call: TRBV30; cdr3_nt: TGTGCCTGGAGCCAGCCGAACACTGAAGCTTTCTTT; cdr3_aa: CAWSQPNTEAFF
d_call: -; j_call: TRBJ1-5; clone_size: -; v_call: TRBV5-1; cdr3_nt: TGCGCCAGCAGCGTCGACGGGGGGCCCAATCAGCCCCAGCATTTT; cdr3_aa: CASSVDGGPNQPQHF
d_call: -; j_call: TRBJ2-5; clone_size: -; v_call: TRBV19; cdr3_nt: TGTGCCAGTAGTATCGCTTACGGAAGGACCCTCCAAGAGACCCAGTACTTC; cdr3_aa: CASSIAYGRTLQETQYF
d_call: TRBD1; j_call: TRBJ1-1; clone_size: -; v_call: TRBV9; cdr3_nt: TGTGCCAGCAGCGCCGACAGGGAACCTGAAGCTTTCTTT; cdr3_aa: CASSADREPEAFF
d_call: TRBD1; j_call: TRBJ2-7; clone_size: -; v_call: TRBV4-1; cdr3_nt: TGCGCCAGCAGCCAAGAAGACAGGGGGTGGAACGAGCAGTACTTC; cdr3_aa: CASSQEDRGWNEQYF
d_call: TRBD1; j_call: TRBJ2-5; clone_size: -; v_call: TRBV18; cdr3_nt: TGTGCCAGCTCACCCCAGCGGGACAGGGGATTTTCGGAGACCCAGTACTTC; cdr3_aa: CASSPQRDRGFSETQYF
d_call: -; j_call: TRBJ2-7; clone_size: -; v_call: TRBV20-1; cdr3_nt: TGCAGTGCTAGGGTCGATAGGGGGGTCTACGAGCAGTACTTC; cdr3_aa: CSARVDRGVYEQYF
d_call: -; j_call: TRBJ2-7; clone_size: -; v_call: TRBV21-1; cdr3_nt: TGTGCCAGCAGCAAAGAAATCGGCGGGCAACTAGCGGGAGTCTACGAGCAGTACTTC; cdr3_aa: CASSKEIGGQLAGVYEQYF
d_call: -; j_call: TRBJ2-7; clone_size: -; v_call: TRBV6-5; cdr3_nt: TGTGCCAGCAGTAAGCAGCCCTCCTACGAGCAGTACTTC; cdr3_aa: CASSKQPSYEQYF
d_call: -; j_call: TRBJ1-2; clone_size: few; v_call: TRBV12-3/TRBV12-4; cdr3_nt: TGTGCCAGCATCCCTAACCCGGGAAATTTCTATGGCTACACCTTC; cdr3_aa: CASIPNPGNFYGYTF
d_call: -; j_call: TRBJ2-7; clone_size: few; v_call: TRBV12-3/TRBV12-4; cdr3_nt: TGTGCCAGCAGCCTAGCACGACGAGGTACCTACGAGCAGTACTTC; cdr3_aa: CASSLARRGTYEQYF
d_call: -; j_call: TRBJ1-2; clone_size: many; v_call: TRBV12-3/TRBV12-4; cdr3_nt: TGTGCCAGCAGTTTTGGACAGAACTATGGCTACACCTTC; cdr3_aa: CASSFGQNYGYTF
d_call: -; j_call: TRBJ1-4; clone_size: -; v_call: TRBV20-1; cdr3_nt: TGCAGTGCTACATCACTCGGTGAAAAACTGTTTTTT; cdr3_aa: CSATSLGEKLFF
d_call: -; j_call: TRBJ1-2; clone_size: -; v_call: TRBV24-1; cdr3_nt: TGTGCCACCAGTGACAGCAGGGGAAACTATGGCTACACCTTC; cdr3_aa: CATSDSRGNYGYTF
d_call: -; j_call: TRBJ1-2; clone_size: -; v_call: TRBV25-1; cdr3_nt: TGTGCCAGCAGTGAATATCGAGGGGATAAGGGCTATGGCTACACCTTC; cdr3_aa: CASSEYRGDKGYGYTF
d_call: TRBD1; j_call: TRBJ2-1; clone_size: -; v_call: TRBV30; cdr3_nt: TGTGCCTGGAGTAGAGACAGGGGGCAAAGTTTGGATGAGCAGTTCTTC; cdr3_aa: CAWSRDRGQSLDEQFF
d_call: -; j_call: TRBJ2-3; clone_size: -; v_call: TRBV27; cdr3_nt: TGTGCCAGCAGGGCCGGGACAACTAGCACAGATACGCAGTATTTT; cdr3_aa: CASRAGTTSTDTQYF
d_call: TRBD1; j_call: TRBJ2-6; clone_size: -; v_call: TRBV14; cdr3_nt: TGTGCCAGCAGCGGCCGGGACAGCAGCTCTGGGGCCAACGTCCTGACTTTC; cdr3_aa: CASSGRDSSSGANVLTF
d_call: -; j_call: TRBJ2-5; clone_size: -; v_call: TRBV29-1; cdr3_nt: TGCAGCGTTGAATCTGGGGCAGTGGCACAGTACTTC; cdr3_aa: CSVESGAVAQYF
d_call: -; j_call: TRBJ2-5; clone_size: -; v_call: TRBV3-1; cdr3_nt: TGTGCCAGCAGTCGTCAGGGGGGAGGGCAAGAGACCCAGTACTTC; cdr3_aa: CASSRQGGGQETQYF
d_call: -; j_call: TRBJ1-1; clone_size: few; v_call: TRBV12-3/TRBV12-4; cdr3_nt: TGTGCCAGCAGTTTCGAGGGGGGGACTGAAGCTTTCTTT; cdr3_aa: CASSFEGGTEAFF
d_call: -; j_call: TRBJ2-1; clone_size: once; v_call: TRBV11-2; cdr3_nt: TGTGCCAGCAGCTTAGGTTCTCTAGTCCCTGAGCAGTTCTTC; cdr3_aa: CASSLGSLVPEQFF
d_call: -; j_call: TRBJ1-6; clone_size: few; v_call: TRBV5-4; cdr3_nt: TGTGCCAGCAGCAGCTTAGGATCTTCCTATAATTCACCCCTCCACTTT; cdr3_aa: CASSSLGSSYNSPLHF
d_call: -; j_call: TRBJ2-2; clone_size: few; v_call: TRBV7-3; cdr3_nt: TGTGCCAGCAGCTTATACAGTATGAACACCGGGGAGCTGTTTTTT; cdr3_aa: CASSLYSMNTGELFF
d_call: -; j_call: TRBJ1-5; clone_size: few; v_call: TRBV2; cdr3_nt: TGTGCCAGCAGTCGAAGGCCGGGGGCGACTCAGCCCCAGCATTTT; cdr3_aa: CASSRRPGATQPQHF
d_call: -; j_call: TRBJ2-1; clone_size: -; v_call: TRBV29-1; cdr3_nt: TGCAGCGTTGAAAGCCCGTCCTACAATGAGCAGTTCTTC; cdr3_aa: CSVESPSYNEQFF
d_call: TRBD2; j_call: TRBJ2-1; clone_size: -; v_call: TRBV7-8; cdr3_nt: TGTGCCAGCAGCTTAGGGCGGGGGGGCGACAATGAGCAGTTCTTC; cdr3_aa: CASSLGRGGDNEQFF
d_call: -; j_call: TRBJ2-7; clone_size: few; v_call: TRBV24-1; cdr3_nt: TGTGCCACCAGTGAGGGGGCCCACGAGCAGTACTTC; cdr3_aa: CATSEGAHEQYF
d_call: -; j_call: TRBJ2-7; clone_size: -; v_call: TRBV7-2; cdr3_nt: TGTGCCAGCAGCTTAGCGGTCGAGCAGTACTTC; cdr3_aa: CASSLAVEQYF
d_call: -; j_call: TRBJ2-1; clone_size: few; v_call: TRBV18; cdr3_nt: TGTGCCAGCTCACCAAGTATTTCGAATGAGCAGTTCTTC; cdr3_aa: CASSPSISNEQFF
d_call: -; j_call: TRBJ2-4; clone_size: -; v_call: TRBV7-9; cdr3_nt: TGTGCCAGCAGCCAAACGCCCAGCCAAAACATTCAGTACTTC; cdr3_aa: CASSQTPSQNIQYF
d_call: TRBD1; j_call: TRBJ2-7; clone_size: -; v_call: TRBV20-1; cdr3_nt: TGCAGTGCTCCCGACAGGGTGGACGAGCAGTACTTC; cdr3_aa: CSAPDRVDEQYF
d_call: TRBD2; j_call: TRBJ2-1; clone_size: -; v_call: TRBV7-3; cdr3_nt: TGTGCCAGCAGCACAGGAGCGGGAGGTAAAAACAATGAGCAGTTCTTC; cdr3_aa: CASSTGAGGKNNEQFF
d_call: -; j_call: TRBJ2-1; clone_size: -; v_call: TRBV5-1; cdr3_nt: TGCGCCAGCAGCCTGGGGACTCTTACTTACAATGAGCAGTTCTTC; cdr3_aa: CASSLGTLTYNEQFF
d_call: -; j_call: TRBJ1-3; clone_size: few; v_call: TRBV7-9; cdr3_nt: TGTGCCAGCGCAAGCTCTGGAAACACCATATATTTT; cdr3_aa: CASASSGNTIYF